This TCR beta chain was profiled in a study of T cell repertoires in cytomegalovirus infection. The ends lost 5 bases at V and 1 base at J; junction bases unmatched: 11. Per germline, CDR1 MDHEN and CDR2 SYDVKM. This CDR3 has 17 residues. Via MiXCR, TCRdb re-called the reads, giving one row per CDR3 protein. The sample has approximately 490,000 distinct CDR3 sequences; about 10% are singletons. This clonotype has ten or more counts. Sequenced material: PBMCs. This rearrangement joins TRBV28 to TRBJ1-1, with 9 bases matching TRBD1. This sequence originates from a human donor in good health (CMV status not recorded). Some clones in this sample may be carry-over from other donors' samples. The CDR3 DNA is TGTGCCAGCAGTAATGTCCCGGGACAGGGTACGAACACTGAAGCTTTCTTT. This sequence encodes CASSNVPGQGTNTEAFF. The full variable domain, rest sourced from reference TRBV28 and TRBJ1-1, is DVKVTQSSRYLVKRTGEKVFLECVQDMDHENMFWYRQDPGLGLRLIYFSYDVKMKEKGDIPEGYSVSREKKERFSLILESASTNQTSMYLCASSNVPGQGTNTEAFFGQGTRLTVV.